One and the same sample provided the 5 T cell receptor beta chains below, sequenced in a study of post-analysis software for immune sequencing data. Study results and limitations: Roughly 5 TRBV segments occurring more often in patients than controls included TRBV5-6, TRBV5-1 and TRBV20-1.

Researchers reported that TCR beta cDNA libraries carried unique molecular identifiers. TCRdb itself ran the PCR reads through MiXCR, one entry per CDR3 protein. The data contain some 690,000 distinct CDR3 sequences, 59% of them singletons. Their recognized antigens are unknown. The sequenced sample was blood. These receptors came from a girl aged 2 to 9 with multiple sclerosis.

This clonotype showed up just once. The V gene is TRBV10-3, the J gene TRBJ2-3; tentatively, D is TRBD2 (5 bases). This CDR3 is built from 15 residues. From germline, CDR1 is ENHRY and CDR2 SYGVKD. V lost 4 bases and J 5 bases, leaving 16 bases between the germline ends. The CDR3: CAISADHRRGDTQYF. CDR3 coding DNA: TGTGCCATCAGTGCAGATCATCGACGGGGAGATACGCAGTATTTT.

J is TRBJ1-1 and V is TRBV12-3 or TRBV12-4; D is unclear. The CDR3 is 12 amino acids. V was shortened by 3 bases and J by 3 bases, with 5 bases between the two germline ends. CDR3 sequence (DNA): TGTGCCAGCAGTTTCGGTTACACTGAAGCTTTCTTT. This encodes CASSFGYTEAFF.

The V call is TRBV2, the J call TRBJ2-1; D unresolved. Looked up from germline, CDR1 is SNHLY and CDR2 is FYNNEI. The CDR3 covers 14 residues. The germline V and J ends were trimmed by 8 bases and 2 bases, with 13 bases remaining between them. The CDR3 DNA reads TGTGCCAGCGGGCTAGTAGGCGCCTACAATGAGCAGTTCTTC. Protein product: CASGLVGAYNEQFF. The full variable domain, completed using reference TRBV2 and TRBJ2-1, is EPEVTQTPSHQVTQMGQEVILRCVPISNHLYFYWYRQILGQKVEFLVSFYNNEISEKSEIFDDQFSVERPDGSNFTLKIRSTKLEDSAMYFCASGLVGAYNEQFFGPGTRLTVL.

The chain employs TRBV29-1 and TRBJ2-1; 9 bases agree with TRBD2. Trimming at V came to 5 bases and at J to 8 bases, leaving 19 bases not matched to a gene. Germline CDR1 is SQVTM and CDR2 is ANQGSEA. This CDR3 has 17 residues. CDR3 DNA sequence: TGCAGCGTTCGGGAGGGTTATAGCGGGGGACCAGGGGATGAGCAGTTCTTC. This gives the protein CSVREGYSGGPGDEQFF.

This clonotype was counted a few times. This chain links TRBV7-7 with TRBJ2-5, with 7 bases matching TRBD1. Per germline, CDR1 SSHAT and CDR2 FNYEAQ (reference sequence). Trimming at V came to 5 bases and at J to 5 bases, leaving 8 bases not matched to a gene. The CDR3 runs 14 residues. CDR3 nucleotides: TGTGCCAGCAGCCCCTACAGGGGCGCGGAGACCCAGTACTTC. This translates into CASSPYRGAETQYF.